Each of the 31 T cell receptor beta chains below was sequenced from the same sample in a study of blood T cells in healthy people across ages. Then a second PCR, running about 6 to 11 cycles, was carried out with a sample-barcoded 5' primer and a J-beta primer mix. TCRdb re-called the 5' RACE reads through MiXCR, storing one row per CDR3 protein. The sample consists of about 1,500,000 distinct CDR3 sequences, approximately 28% of them appearing once. The material sequenced was blood. These receptors all stem from a woman in her 30s in good health.

This clonotype was found many times. The rearrangement joins TRBV20-1 to TRBJ2-1; 7 nucleotides match TRBD2. Looked up from germline, CDR1 is DFQATT and CDR2 is SNEGSKA (reference sequence). J gave up 5 bases and V 3 bases, and 1 base lay outside the gene matches. The CDR3 spans 12 residues. The CDR3 sequence is CSASGGNNEQFF. In nucleotides, the CDR3 is TGCAGTGCTAGCGGGGGGAACAATGAGCAGTTCTTC.

This clonotype has ten or more counts. V gene TRBV29-1 combines with J gene TRBJ2-5, with 11 bases aligning to TRBD1. Losses at the gene ends were 4 bases for V and 1 base for J; bases not matched to a gene: 8. The CDR3 extends over 16 amino acids. In germline, CDR1 is SQVTM, CDR2 ANQGSEA. In DNA form, the CDR3 reads TGCAGCGTTGGGGCCTGGACAGGGGGCGTCCAAGAGACCCAGTACTTC. Translating it yields CSVGAWTGGVQETQYF.

This rearrangement joins TRBV29-1 to TRBJ2-3; the match to TRBD1 covers 8 bases. Germline V gene lookup returns CDR1 SQVTM and CDR2 ANQGSEA. Germline trimming cut 3 bases from V and 9 bases from J; bases unmatched to any gene: 8. This CDR3 comprises 13 residues. The CDR3 region has the DNA TGCAGCGTTGACCTCTCTGGGACAGGCACGCAGTATTTT. Protein: CSVDLSGTGTQYF.

The V call is TRBV15, the J call TRBJ2-1; D is possibly TRBD2 (5 bases). V lost 5 bases to trimming and J lost 2 bases, with 10 bases between them. This CDR3 is 14 amino acids long. CDR1 and CDR2 from the germline V gene are LNHNV and YYDKDF (reference sequence). The CDR3 sequence is CATSEGITYNEQFF. Written as DNA, the CDR3 is TGTGCCACCAGCGAGGGAATCACCTACAATGAGCAGTTCTTC.

In the case of this clonotype: One base away lies a much larger clone, so this may be a sequencing read error. The genes are TRBV12-3 or TRBV12-4 and TRBJ2-5; D possibly corresponds to TRBD2 (6 bases). The V end lost 6 bases, the J end lost 5 bases, and 13 bases lay between the germline ends. The length of the CDR3 is 13 residues. CDR3 amino acids: CASRSFAGETQYF. Written as DNA, the CDR3 is TGTGCCAGCAGATCCTTTGCGGGGGAGACCCAGTACTTC.

The V call is TRBV7-6, the J call TRBJ2-1; 8 nucleotides line up with TRBD2. Germline lookup yields CDR1 SGHVS and CDR2 FNYEAQ. Losses at the gene ends were 2 bases for V and 0 bases for J; bases not matched to a gene: 15. The CDR3 is 20 amino acids. In DNA, the CDR3 is TGTGCCAGCAGCTTACTGATGGTGGCGGGAGGCTCAAGCTCCTACAATGAGCAGTTCTTC. This sequence encodes CASSLLMVAGGSSSYNEQFF.

This clonotype has ten or more counts. This chain uses TRBV20-1 with TRBJ2-5, with D hard to call. Germline CDR1 DFQATT, CDR2 SNEGSKA (reference sequence). The CDR3 runs to 13 residues. V was trimmed by 3 bases and J by 4 bases, leaving 12 bases between them. The CDR3 sequence: CSASKRLRETQYF. For the CDR3, the DNA is TGCAGTGCTAGCAAGCGTCTCCGAGAGACCCAGTACTTC.

This clonotype was seen many times. The chain uses TRBV12-3 or TRBV12-4 and TRBJ2-7, with D tentatively TRBD1 (5 bases). This CDR3 region has 15 residues. Trimming cost V 1 base and J 1 base, with 11 bases left between them. The DNA of the CDR3 is TGTGCCAGCAGTTTAGGTCCCGACAGATCCTACGAGCAGTACTTC. Its protein product is CASSLGPDRSYEQYF.

This clonotype was observed a few times. V usage is TRBV5-6 and J usage is TRBJ2-1; D may be TRBD1 (5 bases). Trimming took 5 bases from V and 7 from J, leaving 13 bases between them. Germline V lookup: CDR1 SGHDT, CDR2 YYEEEE. This CDR3 has 13 amino acids. The chain's CDR3 is CASRLTGANEQFF. The CDR3 DNA is TGTGCCAGCAGATTAACTGGGGCAAATGAGCAGTTCTTC.

This clonotype was recorded many times. The genes are TRBV5-1 and TRBJ2-7; no reliable D call. CDR3 length equals 14 residues. The germline gives CDR1 SGHRS, CDR2 YFSETQ. V was clipped by 2 bases and J by 0 bases, with 9 bases between them. The DNA for the CDR3 is TGCGCCAGCAGCTTCGCACCTCCCTCCTACGAGCAGTACTTC. This sequence encodes CASSFAPPSYEQYF.

This rearrangement joins TRBV10-3 to TRBJ1-1; the D gene is possibly TRBD1 (5 bases). The V gene's germline CDR1 is ENHRY and CDR2 SYGVKD. Trimming removed 8 bases from V and 3 bases from J, with 16 bases in between. The CDR3 loop spans 14 amino acids. The CDR3 DNA is TGTGCCATCGGTTACGGGGCTACGGACACTGAAGCTTTCTTT. Protein: CAIGYGATDTEAFF.

The chain employs TRBV21-1 and TRBJ2-4. TRBV21-1 is a recognized pseudogene. The CDR3 is made up of 15 amino acids. CDR3 amino acids: CASSRTELAKNIQYF. The CDR3, as DNA: TGTGCCAGCAGTCGGACGGAACTAGCCAAAAACATTCAGTACTTC.

The rearrangement links TRBV20-1 to TRBJ2-3; D gene ambiguous. The CDR3 consists of 17 residues. Trimming took 5 bases from V and 2 from J, leaving 23 bases between them. The V gene's germline CDR1 is DFQATT and CDR2 SNEGSKA (reference sequence). The CDR3 is CSASPVLGGQPTDTQYF. DNA for the CDR3: TGCAGTGCTTCTCCCGTCTTGGGCGGTCAACCCACAGATACGCAGTATTTT.

The J gene is TRBJ2-7, the V gene TRBV20-1, with TRBD2 identical over 7 bases. With V trimmed by 3 bases and J by 5 bases, 7 bases remained unmatched. The CDR3 is 13 residues long. The germline CDR1 and CDR2 sequences are DFQATT and SNEGSKA (reference sequence). DNA of the CDR3: TGCAGTGCTAGGGGCGGGAGTCAAAACGAGCAGTACTTC. This encodes CSARGGSQNEQYF.

This chain connects TRBV20-1 to TRBJ2-7, with 10 bases matching TRBD2. The germline gives CDR1 DFQATT, CDR2 SNEGSKA (reference sequence). This CDR3 has 18 amino acids. J lost 6 bases, V lost 0 bases, and 17 bases had no gene match. The CDR3 DNA sequence: TGCAGTGCTAGAGATTGGGCTAGCGGGAGTCCTCAAACGGGCGAGCAGTACTTC. Amino acids: CSARDWASGSPQTGEQYF.

The rearrangement joins TRBV6-6 to TRBJ2-6, with a weak D call TRBD2 (6 bases). The CDR3 has 17 amino acids. V shed 2 bases and J shed 2 bases, with 13 bases lying between them. Germline CDR1 and CDR2: MNHNY and SVGAGI (reference sequence). This CDR3 reads CASSYRREVTGANVLTF. The CDR3 bases are TGTGCCAGCAGTTACAGAAGGGAGGTTACTGGGGCCAACGTCCTGACTTTC.

The J gene is TRBJ1-1, the V gene TRBV5-1; D remains unclear. CDR1 is SGHRS, CDR2 YFSETQ, per germline. This CDR3 is built from 15 residues. Trimming took off 4 bases at V and 2 bases at J, with 15 bases between the two ends. DNA of the CDR3: TGCGCCAGCAGCCCCCGACTTTTTGCAAACACTGAAGCTTTCTTT. It translates to CASSPRLFANTEAFF.

This chain links TRBV5-1 with TRBJ2-5, with D possibly being TRBD1 (6 bases). Gene TRBJ2-7 matches the end of the DNA better, so the J call may be wrong. The V gene's germline CDR1 is SGHRS and CDR2 YFSETQ. The CDR3 runs to 14 residues. The CDR3 region is CASGYLTGSYEQYF. The CDR3 DNA is TGCGCCAGCGGCTACTTGACAGGTTCCTACGAGCAGTACTTC.

This chain uses TRBV5-1 with TRBJ2-1; D not certain. Trimming pared 5 bases from V and 0 bases from J, leaving 15 bases between. The CDR3 length is 16 residues. Germline lookup yields CDR1 SGHRS and CDR2 YFSETQ. This CDR3 reads CASRLVAGSSYNEQFF. CDR3 sequence (DNA): TGCGCCAGCAGATTAGTAGCCGGTAGCTCCTACAATGAGCAGTTCTTC.

The genes are TRBV6-5 and TRBJ2-7; 9 bases fit TRBD1. J was trimmed by 0 bases and V by 0 bases; bases with no gene match: 6. The CDR3 covers 17 residues. The germline gives CDR1 MNHEY, CDR2 SVGAGI. This CDR3 is CASSYSRRTGDSYEQYF. Here the CDR3 DNA reads TGTGCCAGCAGTTACTCGAGACGGACAGGGGACTCCTACGAGCAGTACTTC.

This clonotype was counted only a few times. The rearrangement joins TRBV20-1 to TRBJ1-2; D gene uncertain. V was cut by 0 bases and J by 4 bases, with 15 bases left in between. CDR1 is DFQATT, CDR2 SNEGSKA, per germline (reference sequence). The CDR3 contains 15 residues. CDR3 sequence: CSARDGSRAAYGYTF. CDR3 DNA: TGCAGTGCTAGAGATGGTTCCCGTGCAGCCTATGGCTACACCTTC.

This clonotype was seen a handful of times. The gene calls are TRBV6-5 and TRBJ1-5; D perhaps matches TRBD1 (5 bases). The germline gives CDR1 MNHEY, CDR2 SVGAGI. The ends were cut back, 0 bases at V and 6 bases at J, with 12 bases in the middle. The CDR3 has 15 residues. The CDR3 DNA is TGTGCCAGCAGTTACTCAATAGGGCAGGGTCAGCCCCAGCATTTT. Protein: CASSYSIGQGQPQHF.

This rearrangement joins TRBV5-1 to TRBJ2-7; the match to TRBD1 covers 7 bases. The germline CDR1 and CDR2 sequences are SGHRS and YFSETQ. CDR3 size: 15 residues. V lost 0 bases and J lost 7; bases outside the gene matches: 10. In DNA, the CDR3 is TGCGCCAGCAGCTTGGCCGGGACAGAACCGACTGAGCAGTACTTC. It specifies CASSLAGTEPTEQYF.

The V gene is TRBV4-3, the J gene TRBJ2-5; D is unclear. Trimming shortened V by 0 bases and J by 3 bases, and 11 bases separated the two germline ends. Germline V CDR1 and CDR2: LGHNA, YSLEER. This CDR3 has 15 amino acids. The chain's CDR3 is CASSQESGQEETQYF. In nucleotides, the CDR3 is TGCGCCAGCAGCCAAGAAAGTGGCCAGGAAGAGACCCAGTACTTC.

In its sample, this clonotype was seen many times. The V gene is TRBV7-2, the J gene TRBJ2-7, with no clear D. V shed 1 base and J shed 6 bases, with 10 bases lying between them. CDR1 and CDR2 (germline): SGHTA, FQGNSA. The CDR3 runs to 13 residues. The CDR3 coding sequence is TGTGCCAGCAGCTTAGGGCCCCAGCGCGAGCAGTACTTC. This encodes CASSLGPQREQYF.

The chain carries TRBV6-6 and TRBJ2-3; TRBD1 matches at 7 bases. With V trimmed by 6 bases and J by 2 bases, 8 bases remained unmatched. Per the germline V gene, CDR1 is MNHNY and CDR2 is SVGAGI (reference sequence). The CDR3 sequence is 15 residues long. The CDR3 sequence is CASSEGQSSTDTQYF. CDR3 DNA sequence: TGTGCCAGCAGCGAGGGACAGTCCTCCACAGATACGCAGTATTTT.

This clonotype was found a few times. The chain is built from TRBV20-1 and TRBJ1-1, with no clear D. Germline assignment: CDR1 DFQATT and CDR2 SNEGSKA (reference sequence). V lost 0 bases and J lost 8, with 4 bases in between. This CDR3 has 10 amino acids. CDR3 in DNA: TGCAGTGCTAGAGATGCCGAAGCTTTCTTT. Amino acids: CSARDAEAFF.

The genes are TRBV25-1 and TRBJ1-2, with 9 bases that match TRBD1. Germline-derived CDR1 and CDR2 are MGHDK and SYGVNS. The CDR3 is 15 amino acids. V lost 2 bases, J lost 2 bases, and 3 bases stayed unmatched. The CDR3 region is CASSEPGQGNYGYTF. The DNA of the CDR3 is TGTGCCAGCAGTGAACCGGGACAGGGAAACTATGGCTACACCTTC.

The sample holds many counts of this clonotype. This sequence joins TRBV6-4 and TRBJ2-7; possible D gene TRBD1, 6 bases. From germline, CDR1 is MRHNA and CDR2 SNTAGT. The CDR3 contains 17 residues. Trimming stripped 0 bases from V and 3 bases from J, with 18 bases between. Here the CDR3 reads CASSDSWTGTSIYEQYF. DNA for the CDR3: TGTGCCAGCAGTGACTCTTGGACCGGGACATCTATCTACGAGCAGTACTTC.

The chain employs TRBV5-1 and TRBJ1-4; no firm D call. Germline assignment: CDR1 SGHRS and CDR2 YFSETQ. Trimming cost V 6 bases and J 6 bases, with 12 bases left between them. The length of the CDR3 is 13 residues. The CDR3 protein is CASNGGGDEKLFF. CDR3 nucleotides: TGCGCCAGCAATGGTGGAGGAGATGAAAAACTGTTTTTT.

This clonotype appeared a few times. In DNA form, the CDR3 reads TGTGCCAGCAGTTACCCCGGGACTAGGCTCAACGAGCAGTACTTC. It translates to CASSYPGTRLNEQYF. The chain is built from TRBV6-2 or TRBV6-3 and TRBJ2-7; 8 bases map to TRBD2. CDR1 MNHEY and CDR2 SVGEGT come from the germline V gene. There are 15 residues in the CDR3. V was pared by 2 bases and J by 5 bases, with 8 bases of the junction left unmatched.